This note documents a single TCR beta chain sequence. What it binds is unknown. These data are taken from a study of cytomegalovirus exposure and HLA in healthy donors. The study, taken as a whole, reports: Immune exposure information available was restricted to CMV serostatus. Some V segments could not be told apart, so they were left out, TRBV6-2 and TRBV6-3 among them.

Germline CDR1 SGHRS, CDR2 YFSETQ. The CDR3 loop spans 16 amino acids. J lost 5 bases, V lost 2 bases, and 10 bases had no gene match. It was with 60 Vbeta and 13 Jbeta primers that the PCR ran. Sequencing was performed with immunoSEQ multiplex PCR; in TCRdb, only in-frame clones are kept and a portion is missing. The sample consists of 130,000 to 150,000 clones, about three quarters of them appearing once. The J gene is TRBJ2-5, the V gene TRBV5-1; 9 bases fit TRBD1. The source of this sequence is a woman in her thirties in good health and CMV-seronegative. The material sequenced was PBMCs. CDR3 region: CASSFWKDRGGETQYF. The CDR3 bases are TGCGCCAGCAGCTTCTGGAAGGACAGGGGTGGGGAGACCCAGTACTTC.